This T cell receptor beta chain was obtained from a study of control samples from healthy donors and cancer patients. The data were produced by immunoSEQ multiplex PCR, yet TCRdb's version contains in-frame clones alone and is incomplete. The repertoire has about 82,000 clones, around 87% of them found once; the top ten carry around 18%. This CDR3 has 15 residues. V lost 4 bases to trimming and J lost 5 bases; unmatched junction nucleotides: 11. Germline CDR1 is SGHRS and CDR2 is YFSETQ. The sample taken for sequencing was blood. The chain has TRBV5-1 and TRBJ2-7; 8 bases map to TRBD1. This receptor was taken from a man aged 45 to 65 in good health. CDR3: CASSQKGQGRDEQYF. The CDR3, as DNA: TGCGCCAGCAGCCAAAAAGGACAGGGAAGAGACGAGCAGTACTTC. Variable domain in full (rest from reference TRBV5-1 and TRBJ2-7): KAGVTQTPRYLIKTRGQQVTLSCSPISGHRSVSWYQQTPGQGLQFLFEYFSETQRNKGNFPGRFSGRQFSNSRSEMNVSTLELGDSALYLCASSQKGQGRDEQYFGPGTRLTVT.